A single sample is the source of the 6 T cell receptor beta chains below, sequenced in a study of blood T cell repertoires in COVID-19. Profiling relied on immunoSEQ multiplex PCR, and the TCRdb table lists in-frame clones only, not all of them. The sample yields just under 350,000 clones, over 80% seen once. The sample was peripheral blood. The receptor source for this set is a woman aged 50 to 65 with COVID-19, enrolled during active disease.

The rearrangement uses TRBV2 and TRBJ2-3; a possible D gene is TRBD2 (5 bases). Trimming cost V 9 bases and J 6 bases, with 19 bases left between them. This CDR3 comprises 14 residues. Germline V gene sequence: CDR1 SNHLY, CDR2 FYNNEI. CDR3 DNA: TGTGCCAGTGGGAGAGGCAATACATATGATACGCAGTATTTT. It is translated as CASGRGNTYDTQYF.

The CDR3 DNA is TGCAGCGTTGGGGGGACAGGACTCAATCAGCCCCAGCATTTT. Translated, it gives CSVGGTGLNQPQHF. This chain links TRBV29-1 with TRBJ1-5, with 8 positions matching TRBD1. Germline V gene lookup returns CDR1 SQVTM and CDR2 ANQGSEA. After removal of 4 bases from V and 3 bases from J, the junction contained 5 bases not matched to a gene. The CDR3 is 14 residues long.

The V and J genes are TRBV7-2 and TRBJ2-7; D perhaps matches TRBD2 (6 bases). In germline, CDR1 is SGHTA, CDR2 FQGNSA. The CDR3 sequence is 14 residues long. V was cut by 4 bases and J by 3 bases, with 13 bases left in between. This CDR3 reads CASSYSGRIYEQYF. DNA of the CDR3: TGTGCCAGCAGCTATAGCGGCCGGATCTACGAGCAGTACTTC. Supplemented by reference TRBV7-2 and TRBJ2-7, the full variable domain reads GAGVSQSPSNKVTEKGKDVELRCDPISGHTALYWYRQSLGQGLEFLIYFQGNSAPDKSGLPSDRFSAERTGGSVSTLTIQRTQQEDSAVYLCASSYSGRIYEQYFGPGTRLTVT.

The V gene is TRBV7-2, the J gene TRBJ2-7; D ambiguous. Between the trimmed V and J ends, which lost 3 bases and 3 bases, there was a span of 3 bases. Germline CDR1 SGHTA, CDR2 FQGNSA. The CDR3 has 11 residues. Here the CDR3 reads CASSFYYEQYF. CDR3 DNA: TGTGCCAGCAGCTTTTACTACGAGCAGTACTTC. Full variable domain (missing parts from reference TRBV7-2 and TRBJ2-7): GAGVSQSPSNKVTEKGKDVELRCDPISGHTALYWYRQSLGQGLEFLIYFQGNSAPDKSGLPSDRFSAERTGGSVSTLTIQRTQQEDSAVYLCASSFYYEQYFGPGTRLTVT.

The chain couples TRBV5-1 to TRBJ2-7, with D possibly matching TRBD2 (7 bases). CDR3 length: 16 residues. V was cut by 0 bases and J by 3 bases, with 16 bases left in between. Germline V CDR1 and CDR2: SGHRS, YFSETQ. This chain's CDR3 is CASSLGGGGANYEQYF. In DNA, the CDR3 is TGCGCCAGCAGCTTGGGAGGCGGGGGCGCAAACTACGAGCAGTACTTC.

The CDR3 sequence is CASRYHRPGSTGELFF. The DNA for the CDR3 is TGTGCCAGCAGGTATCATAGGCCGGGAAGTACCGGGGAGCTGTTTTTT. The genes are TRBV7-2 and TRBJ2-2; perhaps TRBD2 as D (5 bases). The CDR3 covers 16 residues. Trimming left V 6 bases short and J 5 bases short, with 19 bases between. Germline V gives CDR1 SGHTA, CDR2 FQGNSA.